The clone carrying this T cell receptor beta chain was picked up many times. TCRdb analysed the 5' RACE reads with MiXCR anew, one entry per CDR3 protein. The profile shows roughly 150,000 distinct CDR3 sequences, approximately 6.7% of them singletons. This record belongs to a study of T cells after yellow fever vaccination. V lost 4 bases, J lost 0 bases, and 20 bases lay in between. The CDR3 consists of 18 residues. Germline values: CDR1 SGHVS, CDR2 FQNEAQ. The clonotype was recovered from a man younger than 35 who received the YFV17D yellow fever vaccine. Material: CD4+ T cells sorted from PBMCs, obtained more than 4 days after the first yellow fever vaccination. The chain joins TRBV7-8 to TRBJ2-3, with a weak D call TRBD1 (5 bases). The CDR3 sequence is CASSSQVVRAASTDTQYF. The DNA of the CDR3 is TGTGCCAGCAGCTCACAGGTCGTACGGGCGGCTAGCACAGATACGCAGTATTTT.